A single TCR beta chain is shown here with its context. Its antigen is not known. Unique molecular identifiers tagged the TCR beta cDNA libraries. Starting from roughly 1 to 10 million T cells, the study yielded 460,000 or so cDNA molecules. TCRdb recomputed calls from the PCR reads with MiXCR, one row per CDR3 protein. The table shows some 690,000 distinct CDR3 sequences, with 59% occurring only once. The source of the sample is a study of post-analysis software for immune sequencing data. Study-level background: Relapsing-remitting, secondary progressive and progressive-relapsing multiple sclerosis were all included among the disease courses.

Germline-derived CDR1 and CDR2 are KGHSH and LQKENI. The CDR3 covers 16 residues. V was pared by 4 bases and J by 4 bases, with 17 bases between. Study outcomes and limitations: Significantly lower normalized Chao1 diversity was found in patients with multiple sclerosis relative to controls. Relative to controls, patients had about five TRBV segments at higher frequency, with TRBV5-6, TRBV5-1 and TRBV20-1 among these.

The sequencing input was blood. The TCR comes from a girl aged 2 to 10 with multiple sclerosis. V is TRBV18 and J is TRBJ2-1; D possibly corresponds to TRBD1 (7 bases). The CDR3 here is CASSQIGGGSYNEQFF. In DNA, the CDR3 is TGTGCCAGCTCACAAATCGGAGGGGGCAGTTACAATGAGCAGTTCTTC.